The 24 T cell receptor beta chains listed next were all sequenced from one sample in a study of T cells in Graves' hyperthyroidism and ophthalmopathy. The TCR beta CDR3 regions underwent amplification using RNA transcripts as the source. First-round RT-PCR targeting the TCR CDR3 was performed with the HTBI primer set. TCRdb processed the multiplex PCR reads anew with MiXCR; each CDR3 protein has one entry. Among hundreds of thousands of distinct CDR3 sequences listed, approximately 16% were seen once. The specimen was blood. The receptors stem from a woman aged 18-29 years with Graves' ophthalmopathy.

This clonotype was counted many times. The chain is built from TRBV10-3 and TRBJ2-1; 13 nucleotides match TRBD2. The CDR3 spans 18 residues. V shed 0 bases, J shed 8 bases, and the junction held 10 bases outside the gene matches. Germline CDR1 is ENHRY and CDR2 is SYGVKD. CDR3 bases: TGTGCCATCAGTGAGTCGGGCTGGACTAGCGGGAGTGACGATGAGCAGTTCTTC. Translating gives CAISESGWTSGSDDEQFF.

This clonotype was found a few times. This chain uses TRBV25-1 with TRBJ2-2, with no clear D. Deletions cut 7 bases from V and 2 bases from J, with 8 bases between. The CDR3 consists of 13 residues. From germline, CDR1 is MGHDK and CDR2 SYGVNS. CDR3 loop: CASTMVNTGELFF. Here the CDR3 DNA reads TGTGCCAGCACGATGGTAAACACCGGGGAGCTGTTTTTT.

This chain joins TRBV7-8 and TRBJ2-7; no definite D call. Germline CDR1 reads SGHVS; CDR2 reads FQNEAQ. Trimming took 4 bases from V and 1 from J, leaving 14 bases between them. The CDR3 covers 15 residues. The CDR3, as DNA: TGTGCCAGCAGCTCACAGAAGGACCGATCCTACGAGCAGTACTTC. It translates to CASSSQKDRSYEQYF.

This clonotype has a count of ten or more. This chain connects TRBV5-1 to TRBJ2-2; D is perhaps TRBD2 (5 bases). V was pared by 2 bases and J by 4 bases, with 12 bases between. Germline V gives CDR1 SGHRS, CDR2 YFSETQ. The CDR3 covers 15 residues. Here the CDR3 reads CASSLTEAGTGELFF. The DNA for the CDR3 is TGCGCCAGCAGCTTAACAGAGGCGGGCACCGGGGAGCTGTTTTTT.

This clonotype was detected ten times or more. The chain carries TRBV20-1 and TRBJ2-7; a possible D gene is TRBD1 (5 bases). CDR3 length equals 14 residues. Germline assignment: CDR1 DFQATT and CDR2 SNEGSKA (reference sequence). Trimming left V 2 bases short and J 2 bases short, with 13 bases between. CDR3 in DNA: TGCAGTGCTAGATTCCCCGGCAGGGCCTACGAGCAGTACTTC. Its protein is CSARFPGRAYEQYF.

This clonotype was counted ten times or more. V gene TRBV12-3 or TRBV12-4 combines with J gene TRBJ2-5, with D possibly TRBD1 on 5 matching bases. Deletions cut 6 bases from V and 5 bases from J, with 19 bases between. The CDR3 runs 15 residues. The CDR3 DNA sequence: TGTGCCAGCAGCTTCACAAGGGGCTCTCGGGAGACCCAGTACTTC. It specifies CASSFTRGSRETQYF.

This clonotype has ten or more counts. The V gene is TRBV28, the J gene TRBJ2-7; 8 bases are a match to TRBD2. The germline V gene has CDR1 MDHEN and CDR2 SYDVKM. With V trimmed by 5 bases and J by 2 bases, 5 bases remained unmatched. This CDR3 is 14 amino acids long. The CDR3 sequence is CASSPGTRAYEQYF. The CDR3, as DNA: TGTGCCAGCAGTCCCGGGACTAGGGCCTACGAGCAGTACTTC.

This clonotype showed up many times. The DNA for the CDR3 is TGTGCCAGCAGTTTAGCTAAGGCGGTGGGGAACAATGAGCAGTTCTTC. It specifies CASSLAKAVGNNEQFF. The chain employs TRBV12-3 or TRBV12-4 and TRBJ2-1; no clear D gene. The CDR3 has 16 residues. With 0 bases removed from V and 5 bases from J, the gap between germline ends came to 14 bases.

This clonotype was observed at least ten times. The CDR3 DNA sequence: TGCGCCAGCAGCCTAGCGGGGGGGCTTGACGGGGAGCTGTTTTTT. It encodes CASSLAGGLDGELFF. The chain combines TRBV4-1 with TRBJ2-2, with 11 nucleotides matching TRBD2. The CDR3 consists of 15 residues. The junction had 5 bases not matched to a gene; V was cut back by 4 bases and J by 7 bases. The germline gives CDR1 MGHRA, CDR2 YSYEKL.

This clonotype was recorded at least ten times. The chain has TRBV5-5 and TRBJ1-3; D remains ambiguous. The CDR3 runs to 14 residues. The V gene lost 4 bases and the J gene lost 1 base, with 9 bases spanning the gap. CDR1 and CDR2 (germline): SGHKS, YYEKEE (reference sequence). The CDR3 coding sequence is TGTGCCAGCAGCCTACAGATTTCTGGAAACACCATATATTTT. This encodes CASSLQISGNTIYF.

At least ten counts were recorded for this clonotype. J is TRBJ2-3 and V is TRBV5-4; D might be TRBD2 (5 bases). Between the trimmed V and J ends, which lost 2 bases and 0 bases, there was a span of 10 bases. This CDR3 is 15 amino acids long. Germline CDR1 is SGHNT and CDR2 is YYREEE (reference sequence). CDR3 in amino acids: CASSFSRTSTDTQYF. CDR3 nucleotide sequence: TGTGCCAGCAGCTTCTCCCGGACTAGCACAGATACGCAGTATTTT. Filled out from reference TRBV5-4 and TRBJ2-3, the complete variable domain reads ETGVTQSPTHLIKTRGQQVTLRCSSQSGHNTVSWYQQALGQGPQFIFQYYREEENGRGNFPPRFSGLQFPNYSSELNVNALELDDSALYLCASSFSRTSTDTQYFGPGTRLTVL.

This clonotype was seen ten or more times. This rearrangement joins TRBV28 to TRBJ1-2; 9 bases fit TRBD1. The length of the CDR3 is 13 residues. The V gene's germline CDR1 is MDHEN and CDR2 SYDVKM. After removal of 5 bases from V and 7 bases from J, the junction contained 5 bases not matched to a gene. CDR3 sequence (DNA): TGTGCCAGCAGTCCCGCGACAGGGGGTGGCTACACCTTC. This sequence encodes CASSPATGGGYTF.

V is TRBV9 and J is TRBJ1-2; tentative D call: TRBD1 (5 bases). Germline V gives CDR1 SGDLS, CDR2 YYNGEE. The CDR3 runs to 15 residues. Trimming took 0 bases from V and 0 from J, leaving 9 bases between them. In DNA form, the CDR3 reads TGTGCCAGCAGCGTAGGAGGGGTTACTAACTATGGCTACACCTTC. This translates into CASSVGGVTNYGYTF.

The V gene is TRBV29-1, the J gene TRBJ2-7, with TRBD1 as a possible D gene (6 bases). The V and J ends lost 6 bases and 3 bases respectively, with 18 bases between them. This CDR3 region has 14 residues. Germline CDR1 SQVTM, CDR2 ANQGSEA. The CDR3 loop is CSVTPGTPYYEQYF. DNA of the CDR3: TGCAGCGTGACCCCCGGGACACCATACTACGAGCAGTACTTC.

This clonotype was seen ten or more times. This chain links TRBV3-1 with TRBJ1-1; 7 bases are a match to TRBD1. The length of the CDR3 is 14 residues. Germline CDR1 LGHDT, CDR2 YNNKEL (reference sequence). The V and J ends lost 4 bases and 2 bases, in that order; junction bases with no gene match: 4. The CDR3 region has the DNA TGTGCCAGCAGCCCTGACAGGGTTAACACTGAAGCTTTCTTT. This encodes CASSPDRVNTEAFF.

This clonotype appeared many times. The CDR3 region has the DNA TGTGCCATCAGTGAGTCAGGGGGACTCACTGAAGCTTTCTTT. This gives the protein CAISESGGLTEAFF. This chain connects TRBV10-3 to TRBJ1-1; a possible D gene is TRBD1 (6 bases). Germline V lookup: CDR1 ENHRY, CDR2 SYGVKD. The CDR3 is 14 amino acids. Trimming removed 0 bases from V and 4 bases from J, with 9 bases in between.

This clonotype showed up many times. The rearrangement links TRBV11-2 to TRBJ1-1; D call uncertain. Trimming removed 1 base from V and 0 bases from J, with 9 bases in between. The CDR3 has 15 residues. Germline CDR1 and CDR2: SGHAT and FQNNGV. This CDR3 is CASSLVAAMNTEAFF. The CDR3 DNA sequence: TGTGCCAGCAGCTTAGTGGCAGCCATGAACACTGAAGCTTTCTTT.

This clonotype was counted at least ten times. The chain has TRBV18 and TRBJ2-7, with TRBD2 as a possible D gene (5 bases). This CDR3 region has 13 residues. CDR1 and CDR2 (germline): KGHSH, LQKENI. V gave up 3 bases and J gave up 6 bases, with 12 bases separating them. The CDR3 loop reads CASSPRVSGEQYF. DNA of the CDR3: TGTGCCAGCTCACCGCGTGTGAGCGGCGAGCAGTACTTC.

In this sample, this clonotype turned up many times. The genes are TRBV7-3 and TRBJ2-2; 7 nucleotides match TRBD1. V gave up 3 bases and J gave up 4 bases; unmatched junction bases: 5. From germline, CDR1 is SGHTA and CDR2 FQGTGA. The CDR3 spans 15 residues. CDR3 sequence (DNA): TGTGCCAGCAGCTTCACAGGGGCGGCCACCGGGGAGCTGTTTTTT. Residues: CASSFTGAATGELFF.

This clonotype has a handful of counts. A much larger clonotype is one base distant, so this may be a read error. The chain joins TRBV6-5 to TRBJ2-1; 9 bases are shared with TRBD2. Germline CDR1 MNHEY, CDR2 SVGAGI. V lost 1 base and J lost 2; bases outside the gene matches: 6. This CDR3 is built from 17 residues. In nucleotides, the CDR3 is TGTGCCAGCAGTTACTTTCCTAGCGGGGATGCCTACAATGAGCAGTTCTTC. Amino acid sequence: CASSYFPSGDAYNEQFF.

This clonotype appeared many times. This chain uses TRBV2 with TRBJ2-1; D perhaps matches TRBD2 (6 bases). CDR1 and CDR2 from the germline V gene are SNHLY and FYNNEI. The CDR3 runs 15 residues. Trimming stripped 6 bases from V and 3 bases from J, with 15 bases between. The CDR3 is CASSGRDSNYNEQFF. The CDR3 DNA reads as TGTGCCAGCAGCGGCCGGGACTCAAACTACAATGAGCAGTTCTTC.

This clonotype has at least ten counts. The rearrangement uses TRBV12-3 or TRBV12-4 and TRBJ2-2; 10 nucleotides agree with TRBD1. The CDR3 consists of 16 residues. Losses at the gene ends were 6 bases for V and 1 base for J; bases not matched to a gene: 5. CDR3: CASSRGQGVNTGELFF. In DNA, the CDR3 is TGTGCCAGCAGCCGAGGACAGGGGGTGAACACCGGGGAGCTGTTTTTT.

The V and J genes are TRBV5-1 and TRBJ2-5, with 11 bases matching TRBD1. The CDR3 totals 16 residues. From germline, CDR1 is SGHRS and CDR2 YFSETQ. Germline trimming cut 0 bases from V and 4 bases from J; bases unmatched to any gene: 5. The CDR3 loop is CASSLAPGQGGETQYF. In DNA, the CDR3 is TGCGCCAGCAGCTTGGCCCCGGGACAGGGGGGAGAGACCCAGTACTTC.

This clonotype was seen many times. The chain combines TRBV6-1 with TRBJ2-7; D gene uncertain. Trimming took off 8 bases at V and 1 base at J, with 9 bases between the two ends. Germline V gene data show CDR1 as MNHNS and CDR2 as SASEGT. The CDR3 has 12 residues. CDR3 bases: TGTGCCAGCTCCACCGCTTCCTACGAGCAGTACTTC. Protein: CASSTASYEQYF.